A single T cell receptor beta chain is shown here with its context. The data are from a study of blood T cell repertoires in COVID-19. Overall study context: Specimens from acute and convalescent COVID-19 originated in the United States, Italy and Spain. The analysed material was cDNA or gDNA that came from T cells, B-cell-depleted T cells, or PBMCs.

Donors of Cohort 3 who recovered were those that had two negative PCRs, clearance, or symptom resolution. Per the germline V gene, CDR1 is SGHNT and CDR2 is YYREEE (reference sequence). V was pared by 1 base and J by 5 bases, with 15 bases between. The CDR3 is made up of 16 amino acids. Per the study methods: Nucleated cell number was recorded as an estimate derived from reference gene primer amplification. Profiling relied on immunoSEQ multiplex PCR, and the TCRdb table lists in-frame clones only, not all of them. Clonal size and the V and J genes are those of that table, whereas D and trimming came from the DNA. The sample has about 200,000 clones, 89% seen once.

The receptor comes from a woman under 30 who had recovered from COVID-19. The chain uses TRBV5-4 and TRBJ2-2, with D perhaps matching TRBD2 (6 bases). The specimen was PBMCs or T cells enriched from blood (not recorded which). CDR3 DNA sequence: TGTGCCAGCAGCTTGAGTGACGGGGGAAGAACCGGGGAGCTGTTTTTT. Encoded protein: CASSLSDGGRTGELFF.